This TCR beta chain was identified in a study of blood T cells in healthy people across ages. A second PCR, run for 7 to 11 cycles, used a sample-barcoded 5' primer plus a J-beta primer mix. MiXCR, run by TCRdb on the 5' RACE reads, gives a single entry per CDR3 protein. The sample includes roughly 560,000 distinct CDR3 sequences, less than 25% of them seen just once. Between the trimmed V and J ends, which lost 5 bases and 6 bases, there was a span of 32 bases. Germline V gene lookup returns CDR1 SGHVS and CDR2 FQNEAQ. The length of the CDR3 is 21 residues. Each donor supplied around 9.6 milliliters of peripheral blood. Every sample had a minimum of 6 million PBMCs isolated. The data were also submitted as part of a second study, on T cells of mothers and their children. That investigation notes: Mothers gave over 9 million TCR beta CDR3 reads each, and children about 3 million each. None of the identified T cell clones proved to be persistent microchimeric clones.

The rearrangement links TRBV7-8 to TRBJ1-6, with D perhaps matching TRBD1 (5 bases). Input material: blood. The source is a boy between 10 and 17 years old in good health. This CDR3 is CASSPRFSGTSPQLVNSPLHF. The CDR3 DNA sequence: TGTGCCAGCAGCCCAAGGTTCTCGGGGACTTCGCCCCAATTGGTTAATTCACCCCTCCACTTT.